The T cell receptor (beta chain) under discussion was sequenced for a study of blood T cell repertoires in COVID-19. Study-level information: The United States, Italy and Spain supplied acute and convalescent COVID-19 samples. Sources were T cells, B-cell-depleted T cells, or PBMCs; the material itself was cDNA or gDNA.

Germline assignment: CDR1 MDHEN and CDR2 SYDVKM. V lost 1 base, J lost 3 bases, and 12 bases lay in between. The CDR3 runs 15 residues. Per the authors' pipeline: Nucleated cell number was recorded as an estimate derived from reference gene primer amplification. Assay: immunoSEQ multiplex PCR; the TCRdb copy retains only in-frame clones and omits some. V and J calls and clone size are given by that table; D and trimming were obtained from the DNA. The sample has tens of thousands of clones, approximately 83% seen once. The rearrangement joins TRBV28 to TRBJ1-2; D perhaps matches TRBD1 (5 bases). The receptor was isolated from a human donor in a cohort sampled during active COVID-19. The sample comprised peripheral blood. The CDR3 loop reads CASSLLGGQDYGYTF. CDR3 sequence (DNA): TGTGCCAGCAGTTTATTGGGGGGTCAAGACTATGGCTACACCTTC.